There are a few counts of the clone carrying this TCR beta chain. Its antigen is unidentified. The data were taken from a study of early T cells in non-severe SARS-CoV-2 infection. Study context: The authors sequenced bulk RNA from unsorted whole blood, leaving chains unpaired. Findings and limits, study-wide: Matches to VDJdb favored anti-spike CD8 responses and missed private and CD4 specificities.

The library protocol tagged individual cDNA molecules with unique molecular identifiers. Using its own MiXCR run on the 5' RACE reads, TCRdb lists one record per CDR3 protein. In the table there are about 92,000 distinct CDR3 sequences, 11% to 15% of which are singletons. The CDR3 sequence is 14 residues long. Germline V gene lookup returns CDR1 MNHEY and CDR2 SVGEGT. With 2 bases removed from V and 4 bases from J, the gap between germline ends came to 12 bases. This sequence was found in an adult who was a healthcare worker with PCR-confirmed SARS-CoV-2 infection or an uninfected control (not recorded which). This chain joins TRBV6-2 or TRBV6-3 and TRBJ2-7; the D gene is possibly TRBD1 (7 bases). The sample comprised whole blood. CDR3 residues: CASSYQQGGYEQYF. In DNA form, the CDR3 reads TGTGCCAGCAGTTACCAGCAGGGGGGATACGAGCAGTACTTC.